Below, 7 T cell receptor beta chains from the same sample are listed, as sequenced in a study of cytomegalovirus exposure and HLA in healthy donors. The PCR employed 60 Vbeta primers together with 13 Jbeta primers. TCRdb's table, derived via immunoSEQ multiplex PCR, lists solely in-frame clones and lacks some. The data show under 5,500 clones, roughly 80% seen once. The sequenced sample was PBMCs. These receptors all come from a woman aged 35 to 49 in good health and CMV-seropositive.

This chain links TRBV7-9 with TRBJ2-5; D unresolved. Trimming shortened V by 4 bases and J by 1 base, and 10 bases separated the two germline ends. CDR1 SEHNR and CDR2 FQNEAQ come from the germline V gene (reference sequence). This CDR3 comprises 14 residues. CDR3 protein: CASSSDTFQETQYF. CDR3 DNA: TGTGCCAGCAGCTCCGACACTTTCCAAGAGACCCAGTACTTC.

This sequence joins TRBV25-1 and TRBJ1-5, with D possibly TRBD1 on 6 matching bases. This CDR3 is built from 15 residues. The ends were cut back, 2 bases at V and 5 bases at J, with 13 bases in the middle. CDR1 MGHDK and CDR2 SYGVNS come from the germline V gene. CDR3 nucleotide sequence: TGTGCCAGCAGTGAACGGGGTACAGGGCATCAGCCCCAGCATTTT. It yields the protein CASSERGTGHQPQHF.

This chain connects TRBV5-1 to TRBJ1-4, with TRBD1 identical over 9 bases. Trimming cost V 1 base and J 11 bases; bases outside gene matches: 6. Germline V lookup: CDR1 SGHRS, CDR2 YFSETQ. The CDR3 extends over 14 amino acids. CDR3 nucleotides: TGCGCCAGCAGCTTGTGGACAGGGGAGGGGAAACTGTTTTTT. Amino acid sequence: CASSLWTGEGKLFF.

V is TRBV30 and J is TRBJ1-4; the match to TRBD1 covers 8 bases. Losses at the gene ends were 4 bases for V and 11 bases for J; bases not matched to a gene: 3. Looked up from germline, CDR1 is GTSNPN and CDR2 is SVGIG (reference sequence). The CDR3 loop spans 11 amino acids. The CDR3: CAWNRQGKLFF. The CDR3, as DNA: TGTGCCTGGAACCGACAGGGGAAACTGTTTTTT.

The chain combines TRBV7-9 with TRBJ1-4; D remains ambiguous. The CDR3 totals 14 residues. CDR1 is SEHNR and CDR2 is FQNEAQ in the germline V gene (reference sequence). Trimming removed 5 bases from V and 5 bases from J, with 12 bases in between. CDR3 sequence reads: CASSRPGSNEKLFF. CDR3 bases: TGTGCCAGCAGCCGGCCCGGGAGCAATGAAAAACTGTTTTTT.

This chain connects TRBV1 to TRBJ1-2; the table assigns TRBD1, which was not confirmed against the DNA. TRBV1 is flagged as a pseudogene. The CDR3 is 16 amino acids. CDR3 region: CTSGLGRHPSNYGYTF. Here the CDR3 DNA reads TGCACCAGCGGCCTGGGGCGGCACCCCTCTAACTATGGCTACACCTTC.

J is TRBJ1-2 and V is TRBV29-1, with 7 bases matching TRBD1. The CDR3 runs to 13 residues. Germline CDR1 is SQVTM and CDR2 is ANQGSEA. V shed 3 bases, J shed 8 bases, and the junction held 9 bases outside the gene matches. Here the CDR3 DNA reads TGCAGCGTTGACACGCAGACAGGGAGGGGCTACACCTTC. It codes for CSVDTQTGRGYTF.